The rows below give T cell receptor beta chains drawn from one sample of a study of T cell repertoires in cytomegalovirus infection. Which antigens these TCRs recognize remains unknown. Each CDR3 protein is one row after TCRdb ran MiXCR on the reads. Of roughly 49,000 distinct CDR3 sequences listed, roughly 20% are singletons. Sequenced: PBMCs, sequenced either directly or after in vitro stimulation (not recorded which). Receptors originate from a human donor in good health (CMV status not recorded). Some clones in this sample may be carry-over from other donors' samples. Each CDR3 is given with its conserved first and last residue. A D gene is named only where the DNA matches it firmly. Clone size is shown for a subset of rows, as once, few, many or a class of expanded clone.

clone_size	cdr3_length	j_call	d_call	v_call	cdr3_nt	cdr3_aa
.	14	TRBJ1-2	.	TRBV7-2	TGTGCCAGCAGCCAATGTACGGCTTCCTATAGCTACACCTTC	CASSQCTASYSYTF
.	17	TRBJ2-1	.	TRBV4-1	TGCGCCAGCAGCCAAGATGCGCGGGCCAGGGGAGGCAATGAGCAGTTCTTC	CASSQDARARGGNEQFF
.	13	TRBJ1-1	.	TRBV12-3/TRBV12-4	TGTGCCAGCAGTTCCTTGGGGAACACTGAAGCTTTCTTT	CASSSLGNTEAFF
many	13	TRBJ2-3	TRBD1	TRBV2	TGTGCCAGCAGTTGGGACAGACCTGATACGCAGTATTTT	CASSWDRPDTQYF
.	11	TRBJ2-1	.	TRBV20-1	TGCAGTGGTGACTTTCAAAATGAGCAGTTCTTC	CSGDFQNEQFF
few	14	TRBJ1-6	TRBD1	TRBV2	TGTGCCAGCAGTGCCCGACAGGGGAATTCACCCCTCCACTTT	CASSARQGNSPLHF
many	13	TRBJ1-5	.	TRBV7-9	TGTGCCAGCAGCTCCCAGGGAGATCAGCCCCAGCATTTT	CASSSQGDQPQHF
few	14	TRBJ1-1	TRBD1	TRBV12-3/TRBV12-4	TGTGCCAGCATCGACCGGGACAGGAACACTGAAGCTTTCTTT	CASIDRDRNTEAFF
few	14	TRBJ1-6	TRBD1	TRBV25-1	TGTGCCAGCGCCGGGAAGGGGGCCTTTTCACCCCTCCACTTT	CASAGKGAFSPLHF
few	13	TRBJ1-2	TRBD1	TRBV4-2	TGTGCCAGCCAGGGGGGGGGGAACTATGGCTACACCTTC	CASQGGGNYGYTF
many	15	TRBJ1-5	.	TRBV7-8	TGTGCCAGCAGCTTAGGGACCCTAAGCAATCAGCCCCAGCATTTT	CASSLGTLSNQPQHF
many	12	TRBJ2-7	.	TRBV5-8	TGTGCCAGCAGCCAAGGGCCTTGGGAGCAGTACTTC	CASSQGPWEQYF
few	16	TRBJ1-1	TRBD1	TRBV6-5	TGTGCCAGCAGCAAAAGAGGGACAGTTGTGAACACTGAAGCTTTCTTT	CASSKRGTVVNTEAFF
many	15	TRBJ2-7	TRBD1	TRBV6-5	TGTGCCAGCAGTTACGACAGGGAAGGATGGGACGAGCAGTACTTC	CASSYDREGWDEQYF
few	14	TRBJ2-7	TRBD1	TRBV20-1	TGCAGTGGAACCTCCGGGACAGGGTTCTACGAGCAGTACTTC	CSGTSGTGFYEQYF
medium-sized	16	TRBJ2-1	.	TRBV24-1	TGTGCCACCTGCCCCCTTGGGGGGGGGCTCTACAATGAGCAGTTCTTC	CATCPLGGGLYNEQFF
many	16	TRBJ2-3	.	TRBV7-2	TGTGCCAGCGGACCCTTTAGGGGGGGCCGAGGGGATACGCAGTATTTT	CASGPFRGGRGDTQYF
many	17	TRBJ2-4	TRBD2	TRBV12-3/TRBV12-4	TGTGCCAGCAAAGGGGACGCGGGAGGGACTGCCAAAAACATTCAGTACTTC	CASKGDAGGTAKNIQYF
many	14	TRBJ2-7	TRBD2	TRBV13	TGTGCCAGCAGCGCACTAGCGGGGAAGGACGAGCAGTACTTC	CASSALAGKDEQYF
few	13	TRBJ2-7	TRBD2	TRBV7-2	TGTGCCAGCAGCGCGACTAGCGGCTACGAGCAGTACTTC	CASSATSGYEQYF
many	14	TRBJ1-5	.	TRBV12-3/TRBV12-4	TGTGCCAGCAGCCCGGGATTTAGCAATCAGCCCCAGCATTTT	CASSPGFSNQPQHF
many	13	TRBJ2-2	.	TRBV29-1	TGCAGCGTTGACAGGGGATTCACCGGGGAGCTGTTTTTT	CSVDRGFTGELFF
.	12	TRBJ2-7	.	TRBV28	TGTGCCAGCAGTTTTTTTTCGGGGACTCGGTACTTC	CASSFFSGTRYF
.	17	TRBJ2-3	TRBD2	TRBV28	TGTGCCAGCAGTCCCCCCGGGGGGTATATCGGGGGTGGTACGCAGTATTTT	CASSPPGGYIGGGTQYF
few	15	TRBJ2-7	TRBD2	TRBV4-1	TGCGCCAGCAGCCATGAGAGCGGGAGTTCCTACGAGCAGTACTTC	CASSHESGSSYEQYF